This record concerns one T cell receptor beta chain sequence. Its antigen is not identified. This record comes from a study of siplizumab effects on memory and regulatory T cells. Study-wide results and caveats: For siplizumab cultures, the suppressive function of their proliferating Tregs was not confirmed. For mappable alloreactive CD4+ clones, the mean Treg-derived fraction was 68.8% with siplizumab and 26.9% in controls. Naive T cells were seemingly more diverse than memory cells, and major contributions to the alloresponse seemed to be made by them. Roughly 75-97% of proliferating CD4+ or CD8+ clones lacked a naive or memory phenotype that could be assigned.

Germline V gene lookup returns CDR1 SGDLS and CDR2 YYNGEE. V gave up 3 bases and J gave up 2 bases, with 15 bases separating them. The CDR3 is 17 amino acids. Assay used: immunoSEQ multiplex PCR; TCRdb lists only in-frame clones, some missing. The sample lists 100,000 to 110,000 clones, over 90% occurring once. The clonotype comes from a human donor in good health. The sample was non-Treg CD4+ T cells sorted from blood. The chain carries TRBV9 and TRBJ2-6; maybe TRBD1 (6 bases). In DNA, the CDR3 is TGTGCCAGCAGCGAGAGGACAGCAGGCCCTGGGGCCAACGTCCTGACTTTC. This translates into CASSERTAGPGANVLTF.